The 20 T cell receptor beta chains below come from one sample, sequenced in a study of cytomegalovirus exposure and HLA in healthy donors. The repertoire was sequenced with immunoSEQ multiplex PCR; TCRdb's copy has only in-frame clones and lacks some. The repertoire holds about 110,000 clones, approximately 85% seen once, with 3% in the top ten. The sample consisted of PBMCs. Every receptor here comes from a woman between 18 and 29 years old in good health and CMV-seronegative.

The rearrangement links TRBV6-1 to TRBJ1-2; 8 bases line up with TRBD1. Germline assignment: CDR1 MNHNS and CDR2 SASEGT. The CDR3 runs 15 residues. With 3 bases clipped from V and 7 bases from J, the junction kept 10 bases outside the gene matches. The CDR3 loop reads CASSDPGQERRGYTF. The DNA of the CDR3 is TGTGCCAGCAGTGATCCGGGACAGGAGAGACGTGGCTACACCTTC.

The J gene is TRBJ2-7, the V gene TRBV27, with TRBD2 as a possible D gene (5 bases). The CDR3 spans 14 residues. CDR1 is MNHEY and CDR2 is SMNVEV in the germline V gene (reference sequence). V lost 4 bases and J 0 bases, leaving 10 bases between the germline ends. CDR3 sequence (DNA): TGTGCCAGCAGTTCACGAGGGCCCTCCTACGAGCAGTACTTC. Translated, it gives CASSSRGPSYEQYF.

The CDR3 here is CATSRDYNTEAFF. Here the CDR3 DNA reads TGTGCCACCAGCAGAGACTACAACACTGAAGCTTTCTTT. This sequence joins TRBV15 and TRBJ1-1; unclear D gene. This CDR3 comprises 13 residues. Looked up from germline, CDR1 is LNHNV and CDR2 is YYDKDF (reference sequence). V shed 0 bases and J shed 2 bases, with 4 bases lying between them.

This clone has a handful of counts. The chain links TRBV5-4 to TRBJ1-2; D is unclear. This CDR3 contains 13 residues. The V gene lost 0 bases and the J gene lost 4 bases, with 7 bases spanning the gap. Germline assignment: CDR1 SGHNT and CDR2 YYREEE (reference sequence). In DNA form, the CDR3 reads TGTGCCAGCAGCTTGGTCGACTCCTATGGCTACACCTTC. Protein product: CASSLVDSYGYTF.

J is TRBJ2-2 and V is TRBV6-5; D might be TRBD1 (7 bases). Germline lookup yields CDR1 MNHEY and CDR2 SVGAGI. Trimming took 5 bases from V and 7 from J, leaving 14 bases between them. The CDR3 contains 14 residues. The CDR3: CASSVTGRNGELFF. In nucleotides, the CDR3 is TGTGCCAGCAGTGTGACAGGGAGGAACGGGGAGCTGTTTTTT.

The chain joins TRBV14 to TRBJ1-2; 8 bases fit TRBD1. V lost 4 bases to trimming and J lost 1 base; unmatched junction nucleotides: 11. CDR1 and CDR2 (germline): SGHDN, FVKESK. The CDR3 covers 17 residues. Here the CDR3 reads CASSPSRDRNFNYGYTF. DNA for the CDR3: TGTGCCAGCAGCCCGTCCCGGGACAGGAACTTTAACTATGGCTACACCTTC. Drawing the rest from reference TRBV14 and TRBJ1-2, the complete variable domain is EAGVTQFPSHSVIEKGQTVTLRCDPISGHDNLYWYRRVMGKEIKFLLHFVKESKQDESGMPNNRFLAERTGGTYSTLKVQPAELEDSGVYFCASSPSRDRNFNYGYTFGSGTRLTVV.

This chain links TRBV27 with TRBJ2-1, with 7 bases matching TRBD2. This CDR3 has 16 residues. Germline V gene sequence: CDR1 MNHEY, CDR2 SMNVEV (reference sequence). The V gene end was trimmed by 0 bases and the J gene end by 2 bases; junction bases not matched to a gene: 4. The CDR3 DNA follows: TGTGCCAGCAGTTTATCCGGGACTACCGCCTACAATGAGCAGTTCTTC. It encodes CASSLSGTTAYNEQFF.

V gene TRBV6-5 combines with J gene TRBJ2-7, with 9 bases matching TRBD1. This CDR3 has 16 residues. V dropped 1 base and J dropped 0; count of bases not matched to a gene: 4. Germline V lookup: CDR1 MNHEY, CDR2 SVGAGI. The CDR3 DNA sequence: TGTGCCAGCAGTTACTTACCGGGACAGGGCTCCTACGAGCAGTACTTC. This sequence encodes CASSYLPGQGSYEQYF.

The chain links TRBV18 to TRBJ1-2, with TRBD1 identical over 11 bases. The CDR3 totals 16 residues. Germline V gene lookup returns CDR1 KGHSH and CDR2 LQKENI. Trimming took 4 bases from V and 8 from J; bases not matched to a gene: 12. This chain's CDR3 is CASSLGQGAATGGYTF. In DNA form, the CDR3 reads TGTGCCAGCTCACTAGGACAGGGGGCGGCTACTGGCGGCTACACCTTC.

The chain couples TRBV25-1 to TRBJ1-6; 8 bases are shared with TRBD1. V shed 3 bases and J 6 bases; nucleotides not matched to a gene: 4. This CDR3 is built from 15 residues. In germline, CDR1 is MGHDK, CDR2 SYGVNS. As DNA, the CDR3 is TGTGCCAGCAGTGATGGGACAGGTTTTAATTCACCCCTCCACTTT. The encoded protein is CASSDGTGFNSPLHF.

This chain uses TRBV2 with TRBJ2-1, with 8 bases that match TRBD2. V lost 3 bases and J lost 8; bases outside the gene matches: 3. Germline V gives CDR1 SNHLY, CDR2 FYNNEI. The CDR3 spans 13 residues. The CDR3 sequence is CASSDSGGHEQFF. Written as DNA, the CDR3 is TGTGCCAGCAGTGACAGCGGGGGACATGAGCAGTTCTTC.

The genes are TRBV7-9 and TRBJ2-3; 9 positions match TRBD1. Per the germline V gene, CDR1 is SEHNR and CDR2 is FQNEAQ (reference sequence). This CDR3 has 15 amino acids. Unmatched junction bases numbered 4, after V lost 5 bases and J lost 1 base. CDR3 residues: CASSGTGRGTDTQYF. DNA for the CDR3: TGTGCCAGCAGCGGGACAGGGCGGGGCACAGATACGCAGTATTTT. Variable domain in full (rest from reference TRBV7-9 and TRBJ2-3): DTGVSQNPRHKITKRGQNVTFRCDPISEHNRLYWYRQTLGQGPEFLTYFQNEAQLEKSRLLSDRFSAERPKGSFSTLEIQRTEQGDSAMYLCASSGTGRGTDTQYFGPGTRLTVL.

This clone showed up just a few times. Here the CDR3 reads CASSFLQGQDSPLHF. The CDR3 coding sequence is TGTGCCAGCAGCTTTCTTCAGGGGCAGGATTCACCCCTCCACTTT. V and J are TRBV7-8 and TRBJ1-6; D may be TRBD1 (6 bases). Looked up from germline, CDR1 is SGHVS and CDR2 is FQNEAQ. The CDR3 sequence is 15 residues long. V lost 3 bases to trimming and J lost 8 bases, with 14 bases between them.

CDR3 coding DNA: TGTGCCAGCGCCACAGACGGAATCTACGAGCAGTACTTC. Translating gives CASATDGIYEQYF. The V call is TRBV25-1, the J call TRBJ2-7; D unresolved. The germline gives CDR1 MGHDK, CDR2 SYGVNS. The CDR3 has 13 amino acids. V was trimmed by 8 bases and J by 3 bases, leaving 14 bases between them.

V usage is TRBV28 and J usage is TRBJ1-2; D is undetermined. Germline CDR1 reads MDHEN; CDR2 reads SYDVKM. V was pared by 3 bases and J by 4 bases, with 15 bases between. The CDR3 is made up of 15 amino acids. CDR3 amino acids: CASSFPLSTLYGYTF. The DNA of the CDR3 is TGTGCCAGCAGTTTCCCCTTGAGCACCCTCTATGGCTACACCTTC.

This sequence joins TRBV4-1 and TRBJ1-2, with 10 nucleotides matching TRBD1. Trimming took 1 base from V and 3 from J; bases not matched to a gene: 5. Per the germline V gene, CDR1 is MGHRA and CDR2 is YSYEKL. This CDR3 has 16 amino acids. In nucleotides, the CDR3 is TGCGCCAGCAGCCAAGCATTCGGGACAGGGGACTATGGCTACACCTTC. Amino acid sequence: CASSQAFGTGDYGYTF.

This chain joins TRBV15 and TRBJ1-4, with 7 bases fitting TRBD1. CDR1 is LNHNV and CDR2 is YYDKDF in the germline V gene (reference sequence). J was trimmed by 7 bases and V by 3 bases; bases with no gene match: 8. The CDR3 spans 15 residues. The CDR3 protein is CATSSDRVESEKLFF. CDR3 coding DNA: TGTGCCACCAGCAGTGACAGGGTAGAGAGTGAAAAACTGTTTTTT.

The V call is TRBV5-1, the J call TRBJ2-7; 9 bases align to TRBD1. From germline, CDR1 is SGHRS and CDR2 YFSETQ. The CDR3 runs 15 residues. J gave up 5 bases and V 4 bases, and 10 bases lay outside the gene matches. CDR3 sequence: CASSHLQGAIDEQYF. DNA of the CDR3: TGCGCCAGCAGCCACTTACAGGGGGCCATAGACGAGCAGTACTTC.

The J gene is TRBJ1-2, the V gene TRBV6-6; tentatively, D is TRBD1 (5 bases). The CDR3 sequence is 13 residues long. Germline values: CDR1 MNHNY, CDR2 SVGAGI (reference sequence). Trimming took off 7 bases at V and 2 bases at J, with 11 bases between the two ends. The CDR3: CASIPGGNYGYTF. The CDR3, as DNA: TGTGCCAGCATCCCGGGGGGGAACTATGGCTACACCTTC.

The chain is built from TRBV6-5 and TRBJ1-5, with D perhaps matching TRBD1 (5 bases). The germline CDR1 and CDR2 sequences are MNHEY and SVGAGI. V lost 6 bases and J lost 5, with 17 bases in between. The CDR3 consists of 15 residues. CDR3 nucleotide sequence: TGTGCCAGCAGCCCCGGGGGTTATCCCGATCAGCCCCAGCATTTT. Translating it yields CASSPGGYPDQPQHF.